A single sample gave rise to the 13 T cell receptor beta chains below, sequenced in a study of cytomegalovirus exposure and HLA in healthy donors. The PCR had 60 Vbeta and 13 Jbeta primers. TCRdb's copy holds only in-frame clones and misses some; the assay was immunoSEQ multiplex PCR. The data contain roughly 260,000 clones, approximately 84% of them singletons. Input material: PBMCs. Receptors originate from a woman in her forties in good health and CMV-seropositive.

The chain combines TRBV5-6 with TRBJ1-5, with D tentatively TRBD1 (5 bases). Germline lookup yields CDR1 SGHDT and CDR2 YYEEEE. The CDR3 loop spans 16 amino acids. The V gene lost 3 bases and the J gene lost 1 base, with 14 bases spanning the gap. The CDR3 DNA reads TGTGCCAGCAGCTCGCGATGGGGGAGGAGCAATCAGCCCCAGCATTTT. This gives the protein CASSSRWGRSNQPQHF.

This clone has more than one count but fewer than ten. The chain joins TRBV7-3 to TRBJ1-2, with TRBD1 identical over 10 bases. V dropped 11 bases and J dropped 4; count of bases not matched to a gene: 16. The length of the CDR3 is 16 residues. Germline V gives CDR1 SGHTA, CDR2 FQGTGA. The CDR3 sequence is CAAAPPRQGAIYGYTF. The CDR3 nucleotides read TGTGCCGCCGCCCCCCCCCGACAGGGGGCGATCTATGGCTACACCTTC.

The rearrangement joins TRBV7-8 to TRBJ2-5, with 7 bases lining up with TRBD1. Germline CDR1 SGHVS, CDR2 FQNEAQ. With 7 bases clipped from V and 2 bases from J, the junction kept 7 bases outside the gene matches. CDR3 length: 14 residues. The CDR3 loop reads CASKFRGQQETQYF. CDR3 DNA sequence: TGTGCCAGCAAATTTAGGGGGCAGCAAGAGACCCAGTACTTC.

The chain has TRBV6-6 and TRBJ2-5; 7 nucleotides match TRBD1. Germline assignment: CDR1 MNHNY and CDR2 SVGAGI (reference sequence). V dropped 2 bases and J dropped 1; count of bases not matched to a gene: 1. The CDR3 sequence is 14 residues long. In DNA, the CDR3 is TGTGCCAGCAGTTACGGGACAGCCCAAGAGACCCAGTACTTC. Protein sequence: CASSYGTAQETQYF.

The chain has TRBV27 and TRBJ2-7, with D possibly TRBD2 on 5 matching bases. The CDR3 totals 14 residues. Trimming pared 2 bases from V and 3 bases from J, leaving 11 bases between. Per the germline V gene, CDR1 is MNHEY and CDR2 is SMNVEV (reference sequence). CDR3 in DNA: TGTGCCAGCAGTTTAAGCGCGGGTAGCTACGAGCAGTACTTC. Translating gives CASSLSAGSYEQYF.

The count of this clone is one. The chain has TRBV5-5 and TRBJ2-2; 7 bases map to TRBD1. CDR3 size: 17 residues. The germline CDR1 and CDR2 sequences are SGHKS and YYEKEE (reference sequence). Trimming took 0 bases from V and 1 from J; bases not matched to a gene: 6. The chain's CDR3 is CASSLERQGRNTGELFF. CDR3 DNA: TGTGCCAGCAGCTTGGAAAGACAGGGAAGGAACACCGGGGAGCTGTTTTTT. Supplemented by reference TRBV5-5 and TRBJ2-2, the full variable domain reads DAGVTQSPTHLIKTRGQQVTLRCSPISGHKSVSWYQQVLGQGPQFIFQYYEKEERGRGNFPDRFSARQFPNYSSELNVNALLLGDSALYLCASSLERQGRNTGELFFGEGSRLTVL.

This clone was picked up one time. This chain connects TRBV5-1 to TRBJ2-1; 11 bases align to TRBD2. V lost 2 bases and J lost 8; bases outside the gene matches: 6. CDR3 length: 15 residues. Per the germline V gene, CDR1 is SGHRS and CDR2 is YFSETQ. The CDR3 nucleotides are TGCGCCAGCAGCTTTACTAGCGGGGGTGGTGATGAGCAGTTCTTC. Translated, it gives CASSFTSGGGDEQFF.

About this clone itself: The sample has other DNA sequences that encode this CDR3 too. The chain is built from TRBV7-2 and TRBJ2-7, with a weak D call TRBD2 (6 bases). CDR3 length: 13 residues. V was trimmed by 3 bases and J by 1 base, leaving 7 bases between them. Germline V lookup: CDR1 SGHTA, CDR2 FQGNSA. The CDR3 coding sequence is TGTGCCAGCAGCTTCGGGGGTTCCTACGAGCAGTACTTC. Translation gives CASSFGGSYEQYF.

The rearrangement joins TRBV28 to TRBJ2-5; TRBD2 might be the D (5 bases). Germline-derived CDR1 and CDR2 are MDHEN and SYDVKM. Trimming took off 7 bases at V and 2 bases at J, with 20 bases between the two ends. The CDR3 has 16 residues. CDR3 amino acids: CASTTPTGYQQETQYF. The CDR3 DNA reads TGTGCCAGCACTACCCCCACGGGGTACCAACAAGAGACCCAGTACTTC.

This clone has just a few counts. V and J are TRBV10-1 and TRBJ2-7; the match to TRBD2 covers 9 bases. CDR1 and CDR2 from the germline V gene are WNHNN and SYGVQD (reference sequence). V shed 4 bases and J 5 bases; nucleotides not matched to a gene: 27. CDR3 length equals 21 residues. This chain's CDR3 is CASSGTGTPREREDPPDEQYF. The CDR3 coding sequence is TGCGCCAGCAGTGGAACCGGGACCCCAAGGGAGCGGGAGGACCCTCCCGACGAGCAGTACTTC.

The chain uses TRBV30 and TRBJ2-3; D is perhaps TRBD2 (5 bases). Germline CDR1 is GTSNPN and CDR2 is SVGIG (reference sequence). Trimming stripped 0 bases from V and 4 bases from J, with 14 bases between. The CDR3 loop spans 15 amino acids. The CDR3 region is CAWSVARWESDTQYF. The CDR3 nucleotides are TGTGCCTGGAGTGTGGCGCGCTGGGAGTCAGATACGCAGTATTTT.

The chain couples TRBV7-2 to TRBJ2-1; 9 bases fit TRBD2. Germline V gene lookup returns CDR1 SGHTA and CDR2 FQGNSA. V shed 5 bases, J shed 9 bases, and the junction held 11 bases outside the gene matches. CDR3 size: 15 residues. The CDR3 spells CASSHGGSGSGEQFF. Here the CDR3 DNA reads TGTGCCAGCAGCCATGGGGGTAGCGGGAGTGGTGAGCAGTTCTTC.

CDR3 region: CASSAGLAAEETQYF. DNA for the CDR3: TGTGCCAGCAGCGCCGGACTAGCGGCGGAAGAGACCCAGTACTTC. The chain uses TRBV5-4 and TRBJ2-5; TRBD2 aligns across 10 bases. The CDR3 covers 15 residues. Germline V CDR1 and CDR2: SGHNT, YYREEE (reference sequence). V shed 4 bases, J shed 3 bases, and the junction held 6 bases outside the gene matches.